This TCR beta chain was retrieved from a study of cytomegalovirus exposure and HLA in healthy donors. Broader study findings: The tendency of first-cohort TCR clusters to co-occur in the approximately 110 validation repertoires was identified by a subsequent analysis. Reported results showed that the classifier diagnosed cytomegalovirus status with high specificity and sensitivity.

Concerning this clone itself: The antigen is unknown.

Sequencing used immunoSEQ multiplex PCR; TCRdb keeps in-frame clones, though not all of them. The sample has some 260,000 clones, less than 95% seen once. Germline-derived CDR1 and CDR2 are KGHSH and LQKENI. The CDR3 spans 16 residues. Trimming removed 6 bases from V and 6 bases from J; junction bases left unmatched: 10. J is TRBJ2-3 and V is TRBV18; TRBD2 matches at 12 bases. Input material: PBMCs. This TCR was sampled from a young woman in good health and CMV-seronegative. The CDR3 coding sequence is TGTGCCAGCTCGCAGACTAGCGGGAGACTGCCGGATACGCAGTATTTT. It encodes CASSQTSGRLPDTQYF.